These T cell receptor beta chains were read from a single sample in a study of beta chain features in type 1 diabetes. TCRdb's table, derived via immunoSEQ multiplex PCR, lists solely in-frame clones and lacks some. The sample contains approximately 270,000 clones, roughly an eighth of which appear only once. The sequenced sample consisted of naive CD4+ T cells from blood. The receptors stem from a young man with type 1 diabetes. Each CDR3 is given with its conserved first and last residue. D genes are given only for firm matches. Part of the rows lack a size; the others show once, few, many or a class for expanded clones.

clone_size: few; d_call: .; v_call: TRBV29-1; j_call: TRBJ2-5; cdr3_nt: TGCAGCGTTGTGGACATCGAAGAGACCCAGTACTTC; cdr3_aa: CSVVDIEETQYF
clone_size: .; d_call: .; v_call: TRBV7-9; j_call: TRBJ2-1; cdr3_nt: TGTGCCAGCAGCCCCCTTACCTACAATGAGCAGTTCTTC; cdr3_aa: CASSPLTYNEQFF
clone_size: .; d_call: TRBD1; v_call: TRBV6-5; j_call: TRBJ2-1; cdr3_nt: TGTGCCAGCAGCCCCTATGACAGGGCGAAGCAGTTCTTC; cdr3_aa: CASSPYDRAKQFF
clone_size: .; d_call: .; v_call: TRBV7-9; j_call: TRBJ2-2; cdr3_nt: TGTGCCAGCAGTCCCCCTCGGACCGGGGAGCTGTTTTTT; cdr3_aa: CASSPPRTGELFF
clone_size: .; d_call: TRBD2; v_call: TRBV6-1; j_call: TRBJ2-3; cdr3_nt: TGTGCCAGCAGCCGGACTAGCGGGAAGATAGATACGCAGTATTTT; cdr3_aa: CASSRTSGKIDTQYF
clone_size: .; d_call: TRBD1; v_call: TRBV7-9; j_call: TRBJ2-7; cdr3_nt: TGTGCCAGCAGCCCCGGGACAGGGGGCAGGGAGCAGTACTTC; cdr3_aa: CASSPGTGGREQYF
clone_size: .; d_call: .; v_call: TRBV7-3; j_call: TRBJ2-5; cdr3_nt: TGTGCCAGCAGCTATGGGAAGGGGGAGACCCAGTACTTC; cdr3_aa: CASSYGKGETQYF
clone_size: .; d_call: .; v_call: TRBV6-6; j_call: TRBJ2-1; cdr3_nt: TGTGCCAGCAGTTACCGAGGCAATGAGCAGTTCTTC; cdr3_aa: CASSYRGNEQFF
clone_size: few; d_call: TRBD1; v_call: TRBV6-5; j_call: TRBJ1-2; cdr3_nt: TGTGCCAGCAGTTGGCAGGGGGAGGGCTACACCTTC; cdr3_aa: CASSWQGEGYTF
clone_size: .; d_call: TRBD1; v_call: TRBV28; j_call: TRBJ2-5; cdr3_nt: TGTGCCAGCAGTTCATCCGGGACAGTACAAGAGACCCAGTACTTC; cdr3_aa: CASSSSGTVQETQYF
clone_size: few; d_call: .; v_call: TRBV30; j_call: TRBJ1-1; cdr3_nt: TGTGCCTGGAGCTATTGGAACACTGAAGCTTTCTTT; cdr3_aa: CAWSYWNTEAFF
clone_size: .; d_call: .; v_call: TRBV5-1; j_call: TRBJ2-1; cdr3_nt: TGCGCCAGCAGCTCGAAGCGTCCTCCTAGCGCAAGCTACAATGAGCAGTTCTTC; cdr3_aa: CASSSKRPPSASYNEQFF
clone_size: few; d_call: TRBD2; v_call: TRBV9; j_call: TRBJ2-2; cdr3_nt: TGTGCCAGCAGCGGACTACTCGGGACTAGCGGCACCGGGGAGCTGTTTTTT; cdr3_aa: CASSGLLGTSGTGELFF
clone_size: .; d_call: .; v_call: TRBV21-1; j_call: TRBJ2-1; cdr3_nt: TGTGCCAGCACCCGGACTGGATCAGTCTACAATGAGCAGTTCTTC; cdr3_aa: CASTRTGSVYNEQFF
clone_size: few; d_call: .; v_call: TRBV29-1; j_call: TRBJ2-3; cdr3_nt: TGCAGCGTTGCCCCGAGGGTTGATACGCAGTATTTT; cdr3_aa: CSVAPRVDTQYF
clone_size: .; d_call: TRBD2; v_call: TRBV5-1; j_call: TRBJ2-2; cdr3_nt: TGCGCCAGCAGCTTGGAAGTGACTAGCGGGAGCCCGAACACCGGGGAGCTGTTTTTT; cdr3_aa: CASSLEVTSGSPNTGELFF
clone_size: .; d_call: .; v_call: TRBV5-1; j_call: TRBJ1-1; cdr3_nt: TGCGCCAGCAGCTTGGGGGGAACAGGGAACACTGAAGCTTTCTTT; cdr3_aa: CASSLGGTGNTEAFF
clone_size: .; d_call: TRBD2; v_call: TRBV28; j_call: TRBJ2-7; cdr3_nt: TGTGCCAGCAGTCCATTAGCGGGAGGGCCTTTTTACGAGCAGTACTTC; cdr3_aa: CASSPLAGGPFYEQYF
clone_size: .; d_call: TRBD2; v_call: TRBV6-5; j_call: TRBJ2-3; cdr3_nt: TGTGCCAGCAGTTCGGGGGGACTAGCTGTATGGGGTACGCAGTATTTT; cdr3_aa: CASSSGGLAVWGTQYF
clone_size: .; d_call: .; v_call: TRBV4-2; j_call: TRBJ1-4; cdr3_nt: TGTGCCAGCAGCCCTATATACGCGGGGGGATGGCTGTTTTTT; cdr3_aa: CASSPIYAGGWLFF
clone_size: few; d_call: .; v_call: TRBV5-4; j_call: TRBJ2-7; cdr3_nt: TGTGCCAGCAGCTTTGGGGGACTGCTGGATTCCGGGCAGTACTTC; cdr3_aa: CASSFGGLLDSGQYF
clone_size: .; d_call: .; v_call: TRBV2; j_call: TRBJ2-1; cdr3_nt: TGTGCCAGCAGTGAACAAAGCGGAGCCTACAATGAGCAGTTCTTC; cdr3_aa: CASSEQSGAYNEQFF
clone_size: few; d_call: .; v_call: TRBV28; j_call: TRBJ2-3; cdr3_nt: TGTGCCAGCAGTTTAAATTGGCGGGACTCAGATACGCAGTATTTT; cdr3_aa: CASSLNWRDSDTQYF
clone_size: .; d_call: TRBD1; v_call: TRBV18; j_call: TRBJ2-1; cdr3_nt: TGTGCCAGCTCACCTCAGGAGACAGGGTACAATGAGCAGTTCTTC; cdr3_aa: CASSPQETGYNEQFF
clone_size: .; d_call: .; v_call: TRBV5-6; j_call: TRBJ1-2; cdr3_nt: TGTGCCAGCAGCTTGGGGCGGAGGCCGTGGGGCTACACCTTC; cdr3_aa: CASSLGRRPWGYTF
clone_size: .; d_call: .; v_call: TRBV9; j_call: TRBJ1-5; cdr3_nt: TGTGCCAGCAGCCCGAGTGGGGGCGCCGACAATCAGCCCCAGCATTTT; cdr3_aa: CASSPSGGADNQPQHF
clone_size: few; d_call: .; v_call: TRBV18; j_call: TRBJ2-3; cdr3_nt: TGTGCCAGCTCACCCAATCGGGATACGCAGTATTTT; cdr3_aa: CASSPNRDTQYF
clone_size: .; d_call: .; v_call: TRBV11-2; j_call: TRBJ2-1; cdr3_nt: TGTGCCAGCAGCTTAGAGCTAGCAGGTTGGAATGAGCAGTTCTTC; cdr3_aa: CASSLELAGWNEQFF
clone_size: .; d_call: .; v_call: TRBV7-2; j_call: TRBJ2-1; cdr3_nt: TGTGCCAGCACCAATGGGGCGGGATGGGGGGAGCAGTTCTTC; cdr3_aa: CASTNGAGWGEQFF
clone_size: few; d_call: .; v_call: TRBV28; j_call: TRBJ2-1; cdr3_nt: TGTGCCAGCAGTATCCGGGCCATCACCGGGGATGAGCAGTTCTTC; cdr3_aa: CASSIRAITGDEQFF
clone_size: many; d_call: .; v_call: TRBV29-1; j_call: TRBJ2-1; cdr3_nt: TGCAGCGTTGTCCTAGCCAATGAGCAGTTCTTC; cdr3_aa: CSVVLANEQFF
clone_size: .; d_call: TRBD2; v_call: TRBV27; j_call: TRBJ2-2; cdr3_nt: TGTGCCAGCAGTCATGTTCCATTTAGCGGGAGGGCGAACACCGGGGAGCTGTTTTTT; cdr3_aa: CASSHVPFSGRANTGELFF
clone_size: few; d_call: TRBD2; v_call: TRBV7-3; j_call: TRBJ2-1; cdr3_nt: TGTGCCAGCAGCTTAATAGCGGGGTCCTACAATGAGCAGTTCTTC; cdr3_aa: CASSLIAGSYNEQFF
clone_size: .; d_call: TRBD2; v_call: TRBV7-2; j_call: TRBJ2-1; cdr3_nt: TGTGCCAGCAGCTCGGGACTAGCGGGTTACAATGAGCAGTTCTTC; cdr3_aa: CASSSGLAGYNEQFF
clone_size: few; d_call: TRBD1; v_call: TRBV7-2; j_call: TRBJ1-2; cdr3_nt: TGTGCCAGCAGCTTAGTTGAGGGGGCGGCGGGGTATGGCTACACCTTC; cdr3_aa: CASSLVEGAAGYGYTF
clone_size: few; d_call: .; v_call: TRBV4-1; j_call: TRBJ2-1; cdr3_nt: TGCGCCAGCAGCCCAGGAGGACGGACGTACAATGAGCAGTTCTTC; cdr3_aa: CASSPGGRTYNEQFF
clone_size: few; d_call: .; v_call: TRBV5-6; j_call: TRBJ2-1; cdr3_nt: TGTGCCAGCAGCTTGGCGGATGAGCAGTTCTTC; cdr3_aa: CASSLADEQFF
clone_size: .; d_call: TRBD2; v_call: TRBV5-1; j_call: TRBJ2-1; cdr3_nt: TGCGCCAGCAGCTTGGCCGGACTAGCGGGAGGGCCGTTTTACAATGAGCAGTTCTTC; cdr3_aa: CASSLAGLAGGPFYNEQFF
clone_size: few; d_call: .; v_call: TRBV5-4; j_call: TRBJ1-1; cdr3_nt: TGTGCCAGCAGCTTAGGAGGGCAAGGTGAAGCTTTCTTT; cdr3_aa: CASSLGGQGEAFF
clone_size: few; d_call: TRBD1; v_call: TRBV9; j_call: TRBJ2-7; cdr3_nt: TGTGCCAGCAGCGTAGGAGGACAGGCCTACGAGCAGTACTTC; cdr3_aa: CASSVGGQAYEQYF
clone_size: .; d_call: .; v_call: TRBV30; j_call: TRBJ2-5; cdr3_nt: TGTGCCTGGAACCTGCTATCGGAGACCCAGTACTTC; cdr3_aa: CAWNLLSETQYF
clone_size: few; d_call: .; v_call: TRBV7-9; j_call: TRBJ1-2; cdr3_nt: TGTGCCAGCAGCTTAAGTGTAGGGGACTATGGCTACACCTTC; cdr3_aa: CASSLSVGDYGYTF
clone_size: .; d_call: TRBD2; v_call: TRBV5-6; j_call: TRBJ2-7; cdr3_nt: TGTGCCAGCAGCCTACTTGGCGGGAGGGCCTACGAGCAGTACTTC; cdr3_aa: CASSLLGGRAYEQYF
clone_size: .; d_call: TRBD1; v_call: TRBV27; j_call: TRBJ1-5; cdr3_nt: TGTGCCAGCAGTGCAACAGGGGGCGACCGTCAGCCCCAGCATTTT; cdr3_aa: CASSATGGDRQPQHF
clone_size: .; d_call: TRBD2; v_call: TRBV5-1; j_call: TRBJ2-7; cdr3_nt: TGCGCCAGCAGCTTGGAGGACGGGAGGGCCTCCGAGCAGTACTTC; cdr3_aa: CASSLEDGRASEQYF
clone_size: few; d_call: TRBD2; v_call: TRBV6-1; j_call: TRBJ2-6; cdr3_nt: TGTGCCAGCATAGGGAGGGATGGGGCCAACGTCCTGACTTTC; cdr3_aa: CASIGRDGANVLTF
clone_size: few; d_call: .; v_call: TRBV28; j_call: TRBJ2-7; cdr3_nt: TGTGCCAGCAGTCCCAAAGGGATACAGGCACCCTACGAGCAGTACTTC; cdr3_aa: CASSPKGIQAPYEQYF
clone_size: few; d_call: .; v_call: TRBV6-5; j_call: TRBJ1-2; cdr3_nt: TGTGCCAGCAGTTACGTAGACAGGAACTATGGCTACACCTTC; cdr3_aa: CASSYVDRNYGYTF
clone_size: once; d_call: .; v_call: TRBV7-2; j_call: TRBJ1-1; cdr3_nt: TGTGCCAGCAGACTCAGGGGAGAGAGCACTGAAGCTTTCTTT; cdr3_aa: CASRLRGESTEAFF
clone_size: .; d_call: .; v_call: TRBV19; j_call: TRBJ2-3; cdr3_nt: TGTGCCAGTAGTATTCGACAAGATACGCAGTATTTT; cdr3_aa: CASSIRQDTQYF
clone_size: few; d_call: .; v_call: TRBV5-6; j_call: TRBJ2-7; cdr3_nt: TGTGCCAGCAGCTTTGATAGCTCCTACGAGCAGTACTTC; cdr3_aa: CASSFDSSYEQYF
clone_size: .; d_call: TRBD1; v_call: TRBV7-9; j_call: TRBJ2-1; cdr3_nt: TGTGCCAGCAGCCCGAAGGGACAGGTGAACAATGAGCAGTTCTTC; cdr3_aa: CASSPKGQVNNEQFF
clone_size: few; d_call: .; v_call: TRBV7-9; j_call: TRBJ1-2; cdr3_nt: TGTGCCAGCAGAGCCCTAGAGGGTCAAGATGGCTACACCTTC; cdr3_aa: CASRALEGQDGYTF
clone_size: .; d_call: .; v_call: TRBV7-3; j_call: TRBJ2-3; cdr3_nt: TGTGCCAGCAGCTCGGGGACACACACAGATACGCAGTATTTT; cdr3_aa: CASSSGTHTDTQYF
clone_size: few; d_call: .; v_call: TRBV30; j_call: TRBJ2-1; cdr3_nt: TGTGCCTGGAGTGAAACTAGTTTGGGTGAGCAGTTCTTC; cdr3_aa: CAWSETSLGEQFF
clone_size: .; d_call: .; v_call: TRBV11-3; j_call: TRBJ1-2; cdr3_nt: TGTGCCAGCAGCTTTAGCGGCTATGGCTACACCTTC; cdr3_aa: CASSFSGYGYTF
clone_size: few; d_call: .; v_call: TRBV12-5; j_call: TRBJ1-1; cdr3_nt: TGTGCTAGTGGTTTGTCGCCACAAGAAGCTTTCTTT; cdr3_aa: CASGLSPQEAFF
clone_size: .; d_call: .; v_call: TRBV30; j_call: TRBJ2-1; cdr3_nt: TGTGCCTGGAGCACGGGAGATTACAATGAGCAGTTCTTC; cdr3_aa: CAWSTGDYNEQFF
clone_size: .; d_call: .; v_call: TRBV11-2; j_call: TRBJ2-5; cdr3_nt: TGTGCCAGCAGCTTATTTACAACACAAGAGACCCAGTACTTC; cdr3_aa: CASSLFTTQETQYF